The present TCR beta chain was sequenced within a study of tumour-infiltrating T cells in Burkitt lymphoma. On the study more broadly: Survival, overall and progression-free, tracked with productive clonality.

This clone was seen only once. The CDR3 is made up of 15 amino acids. Germline values: CDR1 SGHKS, CDR2 YYEKEE (reference sequence). V dropped 4 bases and J dropped 5; count of bases not matched to a gene: 10. Sequenced by immunoSEQ multiplex PCR; TCRdb stores in-frame clones only, minus some. The sample has about 1,400 clones, over 85% seen once; the top ten hold around 14%. The chain is built from TRBV5-5 and TRBJ2-7; 9 nucleotides align to TRBD1. This sequence originates from a human donor with diffuse large B-cell lymphoma. The material sequenced was tumor tissue. DNA for the CDR3: TGTGCCAGCAGCCCCCGGGTGACAGGGGGGGACGAGCAGTACTTC. The encoded protein is CASSPRVTGGDEQYF.